The clone carrying this T cell receptor beta chain has only a few counts. Here immunoSEQ multiplex PCR was the method, and the copy in TCRdb shows in-frame clones only, minus some. This sample has 45,000 to 60,000 clones, with roughly 82% found just once. The data stem from a study of blood T cell repertoires in COVID-19. V was clipped by 2 bases and J by 4 bases; unmatched bases: 8. Per the germline V gene, CDR1 is KGHSH and CDR2 is LQKENI. The CDR3 extends over 16 amino acids. The sample consisted of peripheral blood. The clonotype originates from a woman of 80 years or more with acute or convalescent COVID-19. The chain combines TRBV18 with TRBJ1-5; 7 positions match TRBD1. Here the CDR3 DNA reads TGTGCCAGCTCACCAGGGTCGACAGGGCAGAATCAGCCCCAGCATTTT. Its translation is CASSPGSTGQNQPQHF.